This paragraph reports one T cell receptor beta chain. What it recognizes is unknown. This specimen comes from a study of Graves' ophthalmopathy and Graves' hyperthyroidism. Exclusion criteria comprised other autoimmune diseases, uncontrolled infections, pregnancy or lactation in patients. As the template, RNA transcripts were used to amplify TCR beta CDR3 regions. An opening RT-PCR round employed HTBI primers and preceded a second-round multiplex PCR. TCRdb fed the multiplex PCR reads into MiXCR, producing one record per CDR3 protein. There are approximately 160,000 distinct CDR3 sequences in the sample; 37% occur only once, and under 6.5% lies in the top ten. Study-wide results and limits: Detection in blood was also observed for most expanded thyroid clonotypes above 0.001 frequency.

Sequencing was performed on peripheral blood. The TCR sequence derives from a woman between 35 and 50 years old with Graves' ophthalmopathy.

CDR3 bases: TGTGCCAGCAGTGCTACTAGCGGGGTTATGTGGGGGGCCCAGTACTTC. This sequence encodes CASSATSGVMWGAQYF. This chain connects TRBV6-1 to TRBJ2-5; 10 bases match TRBD2. J was trimmed by 9 bases and V by 4 bases; bases with no gene match: 14. This CDR3 is built from 16 residues. Germline V gene sequence: CDR1 MNHNS, CDR2 SASEGT.